These 30 T cell receptor beta chains share one sample of origin, sequenced in a study of cytomegalovirus exposure and HLA in healthy donors. Amplification used 60 Vbeta primers and 13 Jbeta primers. Clones were read by immunoSEQ multiplex PCR, and TCRdb kept only the in-frame ones, dropping some. In the table there are roughly 130,000 clones, roughly 82% of which are singletons. Sequenced sample: PBMCs. The receptors were gathered from a male donor in good health and CMV-seropositive.

The chain has TRBV28 and TRBJ1-5; D possibly corresponds to TRBD1 (5 bases). This CDR3 is 15 amino acids long. Deletions cut 5 bases from V and 2 bases from J, with 13 bases between. Germline CDR1 and CDR2: MDHEN and SYDVKM. The CDR3 protein is CASSLRGRGNQPQHF. For the CDR3, the DNA is TGTGCCAGCAGTCTCCGGGGGAGGGGCAATCAGCCCCAGCATTTT.

This chain joins TRBV7-2 and TRBJ1-5; D unresolved. Looked up from germline, CDR1 is SGHTA and CDR2 is FQGNSA. The V gene lost 6 bases and the J gene lost 6 bases, with 9 bases spanning the gap. The CDR3 runs 12 residues. CDR3 residues: CASSLMAQPQHF. In nucleotides, the CDR3 is TGTGCCAGCAGTTTGATGGCTCAGCCCCAGCATTTT.

The chain carries TRBV5-4 and TRBJ2-1, with D possibly matching TRBD2 (6 bases). V was pared by 0 bases and J by 9 bases, with 13 bases between. Germline CDR1 reads SGHNT; CDR2 reads YYREEE (reference sequence). The CDR3 has 14 amino acids. Written as DNA, the CDR3 is TGTGCCAGCAGCTTGGTACGGGAGAAGGCTGAGCAGTTCTTC. Protein: CASSLVREKAEQFF.

This chain joins TRBV5-1 and TRBJ2-1; D unclear. V was pared by 3 bases and J by 6 bases, with 10 bases between. The V gene's germline CDR1 is SGHRS and CDR2 YFSETQ. This CDR3 has 13 amino acids. The CDR3 nucleotides are TGCGCCAGCAGCTCGCGTACTCTCAATGAGCAGTTCTTC. This encodes CASSSRTLNEQFF.

The chain couples TRBV18 to TRBJ2-7, with a weak D call TRBD1 (6 bases). Trimming shortened V by 5 bases and J by 5 bases, and 16 bases separated the two germline ends. The CDR3 totals 14 residues. Germline assignment: CDR1 KGHSH and CDR2 LQKENI. The CDR3 nucleotides are TGTGCCAGCTCAGTTTCCACAGGGTTCGACGAGCAGTACTTC. This encodes CASSVSTGFDEQYF.

The rearrangement joins TRBV11-3 to TRBJ2-5, with D possibly matching TRBD1 (6 bases). The CDR3 has 13 residues. V shed 4 bases and J shed 5 bases, with 11 bases lying between them. The germline V gene encodes CDR1 SGHNT and CDR2 YENEEA. The CDR3 nucleotides are TGTGCCAGCAGCTACAGGGTTCGGGAGACCCAGTACTTC. Its translation is CASSYRVRETQYF.

In this sample, this clone turned up once. This chain uses TRBV9 with TRBJ2-3, with D perhaps TRBD2 (5 bases). Trimming stripped 0 bases from V and 5 bases from J, with 16 bases between. CDR1 is SGDLS and CDR2 is YYNGEE in the germline V gene. This CDR3 spans 16 amino acids. The CDR3 DNA is TGTGCCAGCAGCGTAGCCCCCCGGCAGGCGGGAGATACGCAGTATTTT. This sequence encodes CASSVAPRQAGDTQYF.

The CDR3 sequence is CASSSRSGQGRSYNEQFF. The CDR3 region has the DNA TGTGCCAGCAGCTCTCGTTCGGGACAGGGACGCTCCTACAATGAGCAGTTCTTC. The V call is TRBV7-9, the J call TRBJ2-1, with 9 bases fitting TRBD1. With 4 bases clipped from V and 0 bases from J, the junction kept 10 bases outside the gene matches. Germline lookup yields CDR1 SEHNR and CDR2 FQNEAQ (reference sequence). The length of the CDR3 is 18 residues.

The CDR3 bases are TGTGCCACCTCATTGAGAGGCTACGAGCAGTACTTC. Translating gives CATSLRGYEQYF. This rearrangement joins TRBV15 to TRBJ2-7, with D unresolved. Germline loops: CDR1 LNHNV, CDR2 YYDKDF (reference sequence). The CDR3 extends over 12 amino acids. The germline V and J ends were trimmed by 8 bases and 3 bases, with 11 bases remaining between them.

This clone appeared a few times. The gene calls are TRBV4-2 and TRBJ2-7, with D possibly matching TRBD2 (7 bases). CDR3 length equals 14 residues. Germline CDR1 reads LGHNA; CDR2 reads YNFKEQ. Trimming took off 4 bases at V and 5 bases at J, with 15 bases between the two ends. CDR3 protein: CASSRGSGGHEQYF. The CDR3 DNA reads TGTGCCAGCAGCCGAGGGTCGGGGGGCCACGAGCAGTACTTC.

The V call is TRBV10-3, the J call TRBJ1-3; 9 bases fit TRBD1. V dropped 9 bases and J dropped 1; count of bases not matched to a gene: 4. Germline values: CDR1 ENHRY, CDR2 SYGVKD. This CDR3 has 14 amino acids. CDR3 nucleotides: TGTGCCATTACAGGGGGCCCGTCTGGAAACACCATATATTTT. Translated: CAITGGPSGNTIYF.

V usage is TRBV6-1 and J usage is TRBJ2-7, with unresolved D. Germline CDR1 reads MNHNS; CDR2 reads SASEGT. The CDR3 spans 14 residues. V lost 3 bases to trimming and J lost 1 base, with 10 bases between them. The CDR3 region has the DNA TGTGCCAGCAGTGAGACAAGAAGGTCCTACGAGCAGTACTTC. This sequence encodes CASSETRRSYEQYF.

This rearrangement joins TRBV28 to TRBJ1-5; D ambiguous. The CDR3 sequence is 14 residues long. Trimming pared 4 bases from V and 6 bases from J, leaving 13 bases between. CDR1 MDHEN and CDR2 SYDVKM come from the germline V gene. DNA of the CDR3: TGTGCCAGCAGTTCAGGAAAACGGCCTCAGCCCCAGCATTTT. Translation gives CASSSGKRPQPQHF.

The J gene is TRBJ2-3, the V gene TRBV10-3; 10 bases fit TRBD1. Germline values: CDR1 ENHRY, CDR2 SYGVKD. This CDR3 contains 16 residues. V lost 6 bases, J lost 3 bases, and 9 bases stayed unmatched. CDR3 in amino acids: CAISSPGQGRTDTQYF. The CDR3 coding sequence is TGTGCCATCAGCAGCCCGGGACAGGGGAGGACAGATACGCAGTATTTT.

CDR3 sequence: CASAGDPGRGTSGRYEQYF. The CDR3 DNA is TGTGCCAGCGCGGGTGATCCCGGCCGAGGGACTAGCGGGAGGTACGAGCAGTACTTC. V usage is TRBV11-2 and J usage is TRBJ2-5; 15 bases map to TRBD2. The assigned J gene may be wrong: the sequence end matches TRBJ2-7 better. The germline V gene encodes CDR1 SGHAT and CDR2 FQNNGV. CDR3 length: 19 residues.

The chain couples TRBV5-4 to TRBJ1-3, with a tentative D call TRBD1 (5 bases). V shed 4 bases and J shed 2 bases, with 13 bases lying between them. The CDR3 is 15 residues long. Germline V CDR1 and CDR2: SGHNT, YYREEE (reference sequence). The chain's CDR3 is CASSPARETGNTIYF. CDR3 coding DNA: TGTGCCAGCAGCCCGGCCAGGGAAACTGGAAACACCATATATTTT.

The CDR3 here is CASSPLRLTSGAGELFF. In DNA form, the CDR3 reads TGCGCCAGCAGCCCGCTTCGATTGACTAGCGGGGCCGGGGAGCTGTTTTTT. The V gene is TRBV5-1, the J gene TRBJ2-2; 11 positions match TRBD2. V shed 4 bases and J 6 bases; nucleotides not matched to a gene: 11. The CDR3 contains 17 residues. Germline V lookup: CDR1 SGHRS, CDR2 YFSETQ.

This chain connects TRBV11-2 to TRBJ2-2, with 9 positions matching TRBD2. The germline V gene encodes CDR1 SGHAT and CDR2 FQNNGV. The CDR3 covers 16 residues. Trimming took 4 bases from V and 6 from J; bases not matched to a gene: 9. The CDR3, as DNA: TGTGCCAGCAGCTCCGGAAGGGTAGCGGGAGCCGGGGAGCTGTTTTTT. Residues: CASSSGRVAGAGELFF.

This chain links TRBV25-1 with TRBJ2-7; D is possibly TRBD1 (7 bases). Trimming took off 2 bases at V and 3 bases at J, with 14 bases between the two ends. The CDR3 spans 15 residues. Germline V gives CDR1 MGHDK, CDR2 SYGVNS. The CDR3 sequence: CASSEGPGGLYEQYF. In DNA, the CDR3 is TGTGCCAGCAGTGAAGGGCCAGGGGGACTCTACGAGCAGTACTTC.

The V and J genes are TRBV28 and TRBJ1-5, with D possibly TRBD1 on 6 matching bases. Trimming took off 6 bases at V and 1 base at J, with 16 bases between the two ends. This CDR3 contains 16 residues. The germline gives CDR1 MDHEN, CDR2 SYDVKM. The DNA of the CDR3 is TGTGCCAGCAGCCTCGTACAGGGCCGGAGCAATCAGCCCCAGCATTTT. As protein: CASSLVQGRSNQPQHF.

This chain uses TRBV11-2 with TRBJ2-2; 7 bases fit TRBD1. V lost 5 bases and J lost 5; bases outside the gene matches: 5. The V gene's germline CDR1 is SGHAT and CDR2 FQNNGV. CDR3 size: 14 residues. The CDR3 nucleotides are TGTGCCAGCAGCCCCTACAGGGGTACCGGGGAGCTGTTTTTT. Amino acids: CASSPYRGTGELFF. Full variable domain (missing parts from reference TRBV11-2 and TRBJ2-2): EAGVAQSPRYKIIEKRQSVAFWCNPISGHATLYWYQQILGQGPKLLIQFQNNGVVDDSQLPKDRFSAERLKGVDSTLKIQPAKLEDSAVYLCASSPYRGTGELFFGEGSRLTVL.

The V and J genes are TRBV10-3 and TRBJ1-2, with TRBD1 matching over 8 bases. CDR1 and CDR2 (germline): ENHRY, SYGVKD. This CDR3 has 16 residues. V lost 5 bases, J lost 1 base, and 9 bases stayed unmatched. The DNA of the CDR3 is TGTGCCATCAGTCGGGAAGGACAGGGAAATAACTATGGCTACACCTTC. It translates to CAISREGQGNNYGYTF.

The chain employs TRBV28 and TRBJ2-5; weak D call: TRBD2 (6 bases). Per germline, CDR1 MDHEN and CDR2 SYDVKM. Trimming cost V 9 bases and J 2 bases, with 19 bases left between them. The CDR3 extends over 15 amino acids. CDR3 coding DNA: TGTGCCAGTACTGGTGGCGGGATGGGGCAAGAGACCCAGTACTTC. Translated, it gives CASTGGGMGQETQYF.

The CDR3 is CASSLYPPRADGYTF. In nucleotides, the CDR3 is TGTGCCAGTAGTCTTTACCCTCCGAGAGCGGATGGCTACACCTTC. The V gene is TRBV19, the J gene TRBJ1-2; D remains ambiguous. Deletions cut 5 bases from V and 6 bases from J, with 19 bases between. The CDR3 consists of 15 residues. The germline CDR1 and CDR2 sequences are LNHDA and SQIVND (reference sequence).

V usage is TRBV9 and J usage is TRBJ1-1; D not certain. CDR1 and CDR2 (germline): SGDLS, YYNGEE. CDR3 length equals 16 residues. Between the trimmed V and J ends, which lost 4 bases and 0 bases, there was a span of 16 bases. The CDR3 nucleotides are TGTGCCAGCAGCTATCTGGGGAGAGGCCTGAACACTGAAGCTTTCTTT. Encoded protein: CASSYLGRGLNTEAFF.

This clone was recorded only once. This chain joins TRBV7-9 and TRBJ2-7; 11 nucleotides line up with TRBD2. The germline V gene has CDR1 SEHNR and CDR2 FQNEAQ (reference sequence). There are 16 residues in the CDR3. Trimming cost V 2 bases and J 9 bases; bases outside gene matches: 12. The CDR3 sequence: CASSLSLGTSGVAQYF. Written as DNA, the CDR3 is TGTGCCAGCAGCTTAAGTCTGGGGACTAGCGGAGTCGCGCAGTACTTC.

Details on this clone: An end of the junction differs from the germline gene, which may be a read error. The chain couples TRBV28 to TRBJ2-4; the D gene is possibly TRBD2 (5 bases). There are 15 residues in the CDR3. Looked up from germline, CDR1 is MDHEN and CDR2 is SYDVKM. The DNA of the CDR3 is TGTGCCAGCAGTTTAGTTCGGGATCCCAAAAACAGTCAGTACTTC. Its protein product is CASSLVRDPKNSQYF.

The V gene is TRBV18, the J gene TRBJ1-5, with 10 bases lining up with TRBD1. Germline V gene sequence: CDR1 KGHSH, CDR2 LQKENI. CDR3 size: 17 residues. J was trimmed by 0 bases and V by 4 bases; bases with no gene match: 6. Here the CDR3 reads CASSRQGASRSNQPQHF. The DNA for the CDR3 is TGTGCCAGCTCACGACAGGGGGCTAGCCGTAGCAATCAGCCCCAGCATTTT. The full variable domain, in which reference TRBV18 and TRBJ1-5 provide the parts outside the CDR3, is NAGVMQNPRHLVRRRGQEARLRCSPMKGHSHVYWYRQLPEEGLKFMVYLQKENIIDESGMPKERFSAEFPKEGPSILRIQQVVRGDSAAYFCASSRQGASRSNQPQHFGDGTRLSIL.

The rearrangement links TRBV7-2 to TRBJ2-1; 8 bases match TRBD1. The CDR3 is 18 residues long. J lost 7 bases, V lost 6 bases, and 20 bases had no gene match. CDR1 is SGHTA, CDR2 FQGNSA, per germline. The CDR3 reads CASSQRPSWTGYSNEQFF. As DNA, the CDR3 is TGTGCCAGCAGTCAACGTCCCTCATGGACAGGGTATTCGAATGAGCAGTTCTTC.

The V gene is TRBV2, the J gene TRBJ2-7; D unresolved. CDR3 length equals 14 residues. Germline CDR1 and CDR2: SNHLY and FYNNEI. The ends were cut back, 7 bases at V and 0 bases at J, with 13 bases in the middle. The CDR3 loop reads CASTYSPSSYEQYF. As DNA, the CDR3 is TGTGCCAGCACCTACTCCCCCTCCTCCTACGAGCAGTACTTC.